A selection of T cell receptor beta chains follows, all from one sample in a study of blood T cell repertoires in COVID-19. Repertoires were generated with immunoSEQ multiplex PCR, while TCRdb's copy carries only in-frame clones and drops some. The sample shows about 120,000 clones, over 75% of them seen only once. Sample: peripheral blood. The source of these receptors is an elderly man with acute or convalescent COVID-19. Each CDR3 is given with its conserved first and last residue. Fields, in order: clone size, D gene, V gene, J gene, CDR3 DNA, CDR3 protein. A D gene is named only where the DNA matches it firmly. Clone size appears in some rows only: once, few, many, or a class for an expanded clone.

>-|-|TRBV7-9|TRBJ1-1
TGTGCCAGCAGCTTAGGTTTAGAGAACACTGAAGCTTTCTTT
CASSLGLENTEAFF
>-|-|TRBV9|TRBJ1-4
TGTGCCAGCAGCACCCGCCTTGCGGGGAATGAAAAACTGTTTTTT
CASSTRLAGNEKLFF
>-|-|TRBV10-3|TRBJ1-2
TGTGCCATCAGGGGAGGGGTCCAGGATGGCTACACCTTC
CAIRGGVQDGYTF
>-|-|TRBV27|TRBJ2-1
TGTGCCAGCAGTTCAGGGGGACTCTACAATGAGCAGTTCTTC
CASSSGGLYNEQFF
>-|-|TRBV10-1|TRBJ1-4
TGCGCCAGCAGCAAGGACAGTTCAACTAATGAAAAACTGTTTTTT
CASSKDSSTNEKLFF
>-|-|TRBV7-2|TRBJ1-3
TGTGCCAGCAGCCCAGAACAGGCGAACTCTGGAAACACCATATATTTT
CASSPEQANSGNTIYF
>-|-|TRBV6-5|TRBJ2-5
TGTGCCAGCAGTCCTAACAGGGCCCTCCAAGAGACCCAGTACTTC
CASSPNRALQETQYF
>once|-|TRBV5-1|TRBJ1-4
TGCGCCAGCAGCGGGATTGACAGCACTAATGAAAAACTGTTTTTT
CASSGIDSTNEKLFF
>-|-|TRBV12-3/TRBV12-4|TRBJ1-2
TGTGCCAGCACGCCGAGTACCTATGGCTACACCTTC
CASTPSTYGYTF
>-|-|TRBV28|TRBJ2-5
TGTGCCAGCAGTTTTCCCCCGGGACACCCATACTTC
CASSFPPGHPYF
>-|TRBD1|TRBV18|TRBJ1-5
TGTGCCAGCTCACCAGGACAGGGGGCGGATCAGCCCCAGCATTTT
CASSPGQGADQPQHF
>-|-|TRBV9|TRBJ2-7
TGTGCCAGCAGCGTAATGTCTACCTCCTACGAGCAGTACTTC
CASSVMSTSYEQYF
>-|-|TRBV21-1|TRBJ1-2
TGTGCCAGCACCAGACAGGGACCACTCTACACCTTC
CASTRQGPLYTF
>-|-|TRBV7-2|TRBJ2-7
TGTGCCAGCAGCTTAGGGTTCGCTAGCTACGAGCAGTACTTC
CASSLGFASYEQYF
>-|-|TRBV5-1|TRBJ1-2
TGCGCCAGCAGCAGCAGGGGAAGTTTAGACTATGGCTACACCTTC
CASSSRGSLDYGYTF
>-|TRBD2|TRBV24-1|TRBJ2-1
TGTGCCACCAGTGATCTGGGGGCTCAGGAAGCGGGGGTATACAATGAGCAGTTCTTC
CATSDLGAQEAGVYNEQFF
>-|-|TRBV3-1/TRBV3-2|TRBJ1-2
TGTGCCAGCAGCCAAGACCCGGAGTACTATGGCTACACCTTC
CASSQDPEYYGYTF
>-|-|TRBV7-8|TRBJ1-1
TGTGCCAGCAGCTCACAGGGAGGGGGCACTGAAGCTTTCTTT
CASSSQGGGTEAFF
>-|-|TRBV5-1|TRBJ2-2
TGCGCCAGCAGCTTAATGGGTCAGGGTTACACCGGGGAGCTGTTTTTT
CASSLMGQGYTGELFF
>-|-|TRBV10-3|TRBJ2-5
TGTGCCATCAGGGACAGCAATCAAGAGACCCAGTACTTC
CAIRDSNQETQYF
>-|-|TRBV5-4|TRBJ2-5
TGTGCCAGCAGCTTGACAGCGGACCAAGAGACCCAGTACTTC
CASSLTADQETQYF
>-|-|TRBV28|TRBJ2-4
TGTGCCAGCACCCCCCAGAATCTAGCCAAAAACATTCAGTACTTC
CASTPQNLAKNIQYF
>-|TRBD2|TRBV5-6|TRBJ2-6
TGTGCCAGCAGCATCCGGACTAGCGGGGGGGCTGGGGCCAACGTCCTGACTTTC
CASSIRTSGGAGANVLTF
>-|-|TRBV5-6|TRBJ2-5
TGTGCCAGCAGCTTTTTGGGCCCAGAAGAGACCCAGTACTTC
CASSFLGPEETQYF
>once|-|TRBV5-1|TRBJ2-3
TGCGCCAGCAGCTTGGAAGCCCGGGTCACAGATACGCAGTATTTT
CASSLEARVTDTQYF
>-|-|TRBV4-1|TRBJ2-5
TGCGCCAGCAGCCAAGATGGGGTAGCGGACTCAGAGACCCAGTACTTC
CASSQDGVADSETQYF
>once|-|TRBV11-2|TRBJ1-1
TGTGCCAGCAGCGTCCAGGTTAACACTGAAGCTTTCTTT
CASSVQVNTEAFF
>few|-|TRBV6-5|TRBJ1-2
TGTGCCATAAGGGGCAACAACTATGGCTACACCTTC
CAIRGNNYGYTF